This T cell receptor beta chain appears in the sequencing data of a study of blood T cells in healthy people across ages. General study points: Measured against age, TCR beta diversity per million T cells decreased in a roughly linear manner. The unknown donor CMV status may have confounded expanded clonotype changes.

The use of a sample-barcoded 5' primer and a J-beta primer mix characterized a second PCR of about 7 to 12 cycles. TCRdb processed the 5' RACE reads anew with MiXCR; each CDR3 protein has one entry. The table has around 2 million distinct CDR3 sequences, roughly two fifths seen once. The V end was cut by 2 bases, the J end by 5 bases, with 15 bases between. The germline CDR1 and CDR2 sequences are LGHNA and YSLEER. The CDR3 runs to 15 residues. This clonotype has just a few counts. Antigen specificity is unknown. Per-sample PBMC isolation yielded at least 6.5 million cells. The authors extracted at least 5 micrograms of total RNA per sample.

The sample comprised blood. This chain uses TRBV4-3 with TRBJ1-2; D remains unclear. The origin of this receptor is a human donor in good health. The CDR3 spells CASSQSNTPSYGYTF. The CDR3 nucleotides read TGCGCCAGCAGCCAATCCAATACACCTTCATATGGCTACACCTTC.